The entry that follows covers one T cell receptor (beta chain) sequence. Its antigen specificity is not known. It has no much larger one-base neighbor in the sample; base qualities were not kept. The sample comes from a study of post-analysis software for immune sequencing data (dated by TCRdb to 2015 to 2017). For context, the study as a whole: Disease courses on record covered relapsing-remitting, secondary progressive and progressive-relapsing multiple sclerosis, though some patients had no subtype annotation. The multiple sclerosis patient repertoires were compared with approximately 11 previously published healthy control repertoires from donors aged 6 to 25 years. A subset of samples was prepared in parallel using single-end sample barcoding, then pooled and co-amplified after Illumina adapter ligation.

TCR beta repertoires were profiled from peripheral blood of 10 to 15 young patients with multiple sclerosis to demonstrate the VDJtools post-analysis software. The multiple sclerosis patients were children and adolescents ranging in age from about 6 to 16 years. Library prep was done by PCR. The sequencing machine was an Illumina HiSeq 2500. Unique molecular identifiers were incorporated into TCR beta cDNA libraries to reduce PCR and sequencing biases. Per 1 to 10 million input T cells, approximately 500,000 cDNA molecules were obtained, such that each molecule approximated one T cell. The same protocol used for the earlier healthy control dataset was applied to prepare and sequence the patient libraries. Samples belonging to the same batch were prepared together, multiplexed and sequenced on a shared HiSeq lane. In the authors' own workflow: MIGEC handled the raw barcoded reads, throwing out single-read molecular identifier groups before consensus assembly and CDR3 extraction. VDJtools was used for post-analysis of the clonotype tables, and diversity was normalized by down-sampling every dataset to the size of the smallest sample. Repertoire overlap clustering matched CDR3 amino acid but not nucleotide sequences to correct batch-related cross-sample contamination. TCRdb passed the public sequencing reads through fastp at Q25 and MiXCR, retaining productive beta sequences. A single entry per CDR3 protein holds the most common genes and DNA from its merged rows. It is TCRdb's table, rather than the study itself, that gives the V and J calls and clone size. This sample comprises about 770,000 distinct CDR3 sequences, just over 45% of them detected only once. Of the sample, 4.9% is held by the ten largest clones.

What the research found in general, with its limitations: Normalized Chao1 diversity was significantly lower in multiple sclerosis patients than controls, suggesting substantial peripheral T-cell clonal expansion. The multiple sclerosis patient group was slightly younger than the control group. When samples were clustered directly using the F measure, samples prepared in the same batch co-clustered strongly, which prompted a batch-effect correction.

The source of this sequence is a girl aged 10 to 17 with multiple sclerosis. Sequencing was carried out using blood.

The CDR3 sequence is CASSLQRSENEQFF. Here is the DNA: TGTGCCAGCAGCTTACAGCGGAGCGAGAATGAGCAGTTCTTC. Rearrangement joined TRBV7-8 to TRBJ2-1; TRBD2 could be the D gene, as 5 bases match. Its CDR3 holds 14 amino acids, cysteine through phenylalanine. The DNA shown is the 42-base CDR3, in frame from base 1. The CDR1 and CDR2 encoded by the germline V gene are SGHVS and FQNEAQ. V loses 2 bases of germline sequence and J loses 7 bases, and the interval between the two ends is 12 bases.